This T cell receptor beta chain was observed in a study of post-analysis software for immune sequencing data. Researchers reported that TCR beta cDNA libraries carried unique molecular identifiers. TCRdb used MiXCR to reprocess the PCR reads, holding one entry per CDR3 protein. Here the sample spans 650,000 to 900,000 distinct CDR3 sequences, around 46% being singletons. Sample: blood. The sequence was obtained from a girl aged 5-17 years with multiple sclerosis.

CDR3 DNA: TGTGCCAGCAGTTACTCGATTCGGGGTAACTACGAGCAGTACTTC. Protein: CASSYSIRGNYEQYF. The V gene is TRBV6-5, the J gene TRBJ2-7; maybe TRBD2 (5 bases). Germline assignment: CDR1 MNHEY and CDR2 SVGAGI. Trimming removed 0 bases at V and 3 bases at J, with 12 bases between. This CDR3 has 15 amino acids.